These 25 T cell receptor beta chains originate from one sample sequenced in a study of blood T cell repertoires in COVID-19. The data were produced by immunoSEQ multiplex PCR, yet TCRdb's version contains in-frame clones alone and is incomplete. The table has over 200,000 clones, about 90% seen once. Material for sequencing was peripheral blood. The receptors here all came from a man younger than 30 with active or convalescent COVID-19.

The chain carries TRBV28 and TRBJ1-2; D is undetermined. CDR1 is MDHEN and CDR2 is SYDVKM in the germline V gene. Trimming pared 7 bases from V and 1 base from J, leaving 7 bases between. This CDR3 is built from 12 residues. CDR3 nucleotides: TGTGCCAGCATGGCCAGTAACTATGGCTACACCTTC. Amino acid sequence: CASMASNYGYTF.

The genes are TRBV6-5 and TRBJ1-1; D call uncertain. V was trimmed by 6 bases and J by 2 bases, leaving 16 bases between them. CDR1 and CDR2 (germline): MNHEY, SVGAGI. The CDR3 is 15 amino acids. CDR3 coding DNA: TGTGCCAGCAGACGTCCGTACGCAGTTAACACTGAAGCTTTCTTT. This gives the protein CASRRPYAVNTEAFF.

V gene TRBV13 combines with J gene TRBJ2-3; TRBD1 matches 7 bases. The length of the CDR3 is 16 residues. Germline CDR1 is PRHDT and CDR2 is FYEKMQ (reference sequence). Trimming at V came to 4 bases and at J to 0 bases, leaving 7 bases not matched to a gene. Written as DNA, the CDR3 is TGTGCCAGCAGCTCATCCCGGGACAGCAGCACAGATACGCAGTATTTT. It yields the protein CASSSSRDSSTDTQYF.

The V gene is TRBV28, the J gene TRBJ2-7; 8 nucleotides align to TRBD2. J lost 2 bases, V lost 2 bases, and 11 bases had no gene match. The CDR3 spans 17 residues. Germline V gene lookup returns CDR1 MDHEN and CDR2 SYDVKM. CDR3 in amino acids: CASSLPLGLAETYEQYF. The CDR3 bases are TGTGCCAGCAGTTTACCCCTAGGACTAGCCGAGACCTACGAGCAGTACTTC.

The chain combines TRBV28 with TRBJ1-5; perhaps TRBD1 as D (5 bases). This CDR3 is 12 amino acids long. Germline CDR1 MDHEN, CDR2 SYDVKM. The germline V and J ends were trimmed by 6 bases and 7 bases, with 10 bases remaining between them. The CDR3 here is CASRGLGQPQHF. The CDR3 region has the DNA TGTGCCAGCAGGGGGCTAGGGCAGCCCCAGCATTTT.

The chain combines TRBV30 with TRBJ2-5, with a weak D call TRBD2 (6 bases). With 3 bases removed from V and 6 bases from J, the gap between germline ends came to 14 bases. The CDR3 totals 13 residues. CDR1 is GTSNPN, CDR2 SVGIG, per germline (reference sequence). This CDR3 is CAWSATSRKTQYF. The CDR3 DNA reads TGTGCCTGGAGCGCGACTAGTAGGAAGACCCAGTACTTC. Based on the CDR3 plus reference TRBV30 and TRBJ2-5, the full variable domain is SQTIHQWPATLVQPVGSPLSLECTVEGTSNPNLYWYRQAAGRGLQLLFYSVGIGQISSEVPQNLSASRPQDRQFILSSKKLLLSDSGFYLCAWSATSRKTQYFGPGTRLLVL.

The rearrangement links TRBV19 to TRBJ1-5; TRBD1 agrees at 8 bases. The germline V gene encodes CDR1 LNHDA and CDR2 SQIVND (reference sequence). V was clipped by 3 bases and J by 0 bases; unmatched bases: 4. The CDR3 is made up of 16 amino acids. CDR3 region: CASSIWGQASNQPQHF. The CDR3 nucleotides are TGTGCCAGTAGTATTTGGGGACAGGCTAGCAATCAGCCCCAGCATTTT.

The J gene is TRBJ2-5, the V gene TRBV3-1 (or the pseudogene TRBV3-2); the D is unclear. The ends were cut back, 3 bases at V and 1 base at J, with 18 bases in the middle. This CDR3 region has 17 residues. CDR1 and CDR2 from the germline V gene are LGHDT and YNNKEL (reference sequence). CDR3 DNA sequence: TGTGCCAGCAGCCATTATAACACCCCCTCGTTCCAAGAGACCCAGTACTTC. This gives the protein CASSHYNTPSFQETQYF.

The chain carries TRBV29-1 and TRBJ1-2; perhaps TRBD1 as D (6 bases). The CDR3 spans 14 residues. Trimming removed 1 base at V and 6 bases at J, with 15 bases between. Germline CDR1 SQVTM, CDR2 ANQGSEA. This CDR3 reads CSVEARRGRDGYTF. The CDR3, as DNA: TGCAGCGTTGAAGCACGGCGGGGGCGGGATGGCTACACCTTC.

The J gene is TRBJ1-3, the V gene TRBV9, with D maybe TRBD1 (5 bases). Per the germline V gene, CDR1 is SGDLS and CDR2 is YYNGEE. The CDR3 contains 15 residues. Trimming removed 3 bases at V and 1 base at J, with 11 bases between. This chain's CDR3 is CASSEGLDSGNTIYF. In DNA, the CDR3 is TGTGCCAGCAGCGAGGGGCTCGATTCTGGAAACACCATATATTTT.

This chain uses TRBV9 with TRBJ2-1, with 8 bases matching TRBD2. The V segment lost 3 bases and the J segment 7 bases; nucleotides outside the gene matches: 6. The CDR3 extends over 14 amino acids. Germline lookup yields CDR1 SGDLS and CDR2 YYNGEE. CDR3 sequence reads: CASSGGLVGNEQFF. CDR3 in DNA: TGTGCCAGCAGCGGGGGACTAGTGGGGAATGAGCAGTTCTTC.

This sequence joins TRBV7-8 and TRBJ2-7, with 12 bases lining up with TRBD2. The CDR3 totals 16 residues. V shed 11 bases and J 5 bases; nucleotides not matched to a gene: 16. CDR1 and CDR2 (germline): SGHVS, FQNEAQ. Here the CDR3 reads CAGGGTSGQAIDEQYF. The CDR3 DNA sequence: TGTGCCGGGGGAGGGACTAGCGGGCAAGCTATTGACGAGCAGTACTTC.

The chain uses TRBV19 and TRBJ2-3; D ambiguous. From germline, CDR1 is LNHDA and CDR2 SQIVND (reference sequence). The CDR3 spans 14 residues. Trimming took off 3 bases at V and 2 bases at J, with 9 bases between the two ends. The CDR3 DNA sequence: TGTGCCAGTAGTATTGGAGCAGCCACAGATACGCAGTATTTT. Its translation is CASSIGAATDTQYF.

The gene calls are TRBV5-1 and TRBJ2-7, with D uncertain. V was clipped by 0 bases and J by 3 bases, with 7 bases between them. CDR1 SGHRS and CDR2 YFSETQ come from the germline V gene. The CDR3 loop spans 13 amino acids. This CDR3 is CASSLDWYYEQYF. CDR3 DNA: TGCGCCAGCAGCTTGGACTGGTACTACGAGCAGTACTTC. The whole variable domain, filled in from reference TRBV5-1 and TRBJ2-7, reads KAGVTQTPRYLIKTRGQQVTLSCSPISGHRSVSWYQQTPGQGLQFLFEYFSETQRNKGNFPGRFSGRQFSNSRSEMNVSTLELGDSALYLCASSLDWYYEQYFGPGTRLTVT.

This clone was recorded once. V usage is TRBV24-1 and J usage is TRBJ2-3; 7 nucleotides line up with TRBD2. Germline V gene lookup returns CDR1 KGHDR and CDR2 SFDVKD. The CDR3 length is 16 residues. V dropped 4 bases and J dropped 4; count of bases not matched to a gene: 10. The CDR3 spells CATSDAPGLGPDTQYF. The CDR3 DNA reads as TGTGCCACCAGTGACGCTCCTGGACTAGGGCCAGATACGCAGTATTTT.

V usage is TRBV18 and J usage is TRBJ1-1, with 7 bases identical to TRBD1. The CDR3 is 15 amino acids. J was trimmed by 7 bases and V by 0 bases; bases with no gene match: 8. CDR1 is KGHSH and CDR2 is LQKENI in the germline V gene. CDR3: CASSPPHSGGSEAFF. CDR3 nucleotide sequence: TGTGCCAGCTCACCACCACATTCAGGGGGTAGTGAAGCTTTCTTT.

The chain carries TRBV6-5 and TRBJ2-7, with D unclear. V lost 2 bases and J 2 bases, leaving 7 bases between the germline ends. The CDR3 has 13 residues. Germline CDR1 and CDR2: MNHEY and SVGAGI. CDR3 loop: CASSYGPTYEQYF. The CDR3 DNA follows: TGTGCCAGCAGTTACGGGCCGACCTACGAGCAGTACTTC.

This clone has a count of ten or more. V usage is TRBV10-1 and J usage is TRBJ2-3; 14 positions agree with TRBD2. CDR3 size: 18 residues. With V trimmed by 0 bases and J by 6 bases, 8 bases remained unmatched. Germline CDR1 is WNHNN and CDR2 is SYGVQD (reference sequence). CDR3 sequence: CASSESWGTSGSRDTQYF. CDR3 sequence (DNA): TGCGCCAGCAGTGAGTCGTGGGGGACTAGCGGGAGTCGGGATACGCAGTATTTT.

This clone was observed once. The rearrangement links TRBV5-4 to TRBJ2-3, with 9 bases fitting TRBD1. The CDR3 runs 14 residues. The trim removed 4 bases at V and 4 bases at J, leaving 4 bases unmatched. Germline CDR1 is SGHNT and CDR2 is YYREEE (reference sequence). CDR3 loop: CASSLTGGADTQYF. As DNA, the CDR3 is TGTGCCAGCAGCCTCACAGGGGGCGCAGATACGCAGTATTTT.

The chain couples TRBV7-9 to TRBJ1-2, with TRBD1 identical over 7 bases. The CDR3 loop spans 17 amino acids. The J segment lost 0 bases and the V segment lost 6 bases, leaving 13 bases of the junction unmatched. Germline CDR1 reads SEHNR; CDR2 reads FQNEAQ (reference sequence). The CDR3 here is CASSPPGQIKANYGYTF. CDR3 DNA: TGTGCCAGCAGTCCTCCGGGACAGATTAAAGCTAACTATGGCTACACCTTC.

CDR3 coding DNA: TGTGCCAGCAGTGACTCTGAGGTCGGCTATGGCTACACCTTC. Translated: CASSDSEVGYGYTF. The chain employs TRBV6-4 and TRBJ1-2; D not resolved. The CDR3 contains 14 residues. Germline assignment: CDR1 MRHNA and CDR2 SNTAGT. Between the trimmed V and J ends, which lost 0 bases and 4 bases, there was a span of 9 bases.

The V call is TRBV18, the J call TRBJ1-2; D uncertain. Germline V gene data show CDR1 as KGHSH and CDR2 as LQKENI. Between the trimmed V and J ends, which lost 2 bases and 4 bases, there was a span of 11 bases. The CDR3 covers 14 residues. CDR3 sequence reads: CASSPGEGAYGYTF. In DNA, the CDR3 is TGTGCCAGCTCACCAGGGGAGGGAGCCTATGGCTACACCTTC.

The chain carries TRBV5-5 and TRBJ1-5, with D perhaps TRBD1 (6 bases). CDR1 is SGHKS, CDR2 YYEKEE, per germline (reference sequence). Trimming shortened V by 0 bases and J by 7 bases, and 17 bases separated the two germline ends. The CDR3 has 16 residues. CDR3 in DNA: TGTGCCAGCAGCTTGGACGCCGCTGGCAGGGGACAGCCCCAGCATTTT. It codes for CASSLDAAGRGQPQHF. Variable domain in full (rest from reference TRBV5-5 and TRBJ1-5): DAGVTQSPTHLIKTRGQQVTLRCSPISGHKSVSWYQQVLGQGPQFIFQYYEKEERGRGNFPDRFSARQFPNYSSELNVNALLLGDSALYLCASSLDAAGRGQPQHFGDGTRLSIL.

The CDR3 sequence is CASSLEPGAHGYTF. In DNA, the CDR3 is TGCGCCAGCAGCTTGGAACCAGGGGCTCATGGCTACACCTTC. The chain couples TRBV5-1 to TRBJ1-2; D may be TRBD1 (6 bases). The CDR3 length is 14 residues. V lost 0 bases to trimming and J lost 6 bases, with 12 bases between them. Germline CDR1 reads SGHRS; CDR2 reads YFSETQ.

The gene calls are TRBV9 and TRBJ1-2; D is uncertain. The CDR3 is made up of 13 amino acids. Per germline, CDR1 SGDLS and CDR2 YYNGEE. V lost 0 bases and J 7 bases, leaving 10 bases between the germline ends. CDR3 sequence (DNA): TGTGCCAGCAGCGTAGGTTCTGGGAGTGGCTACACCTTC. Its translation: CASSVGSGSGYTF.